This T cell receptor (beta chain) was observed in a study of early T cells in non-severe SARS-CoV-2 infection. Unmatched junction bases numbered 14, after V lost 4 bases and J lost 6 bases. This CDR3 is 17 amino acids long. Germline CDR1 is DFQATT and CDR2 is SNEGSKA (reference sequence). Attachment of unique molecular identifiers to individual cDNA molecules was performed. TCRdb re-called the 5' RACE reads through MiXCR, storing one row per CDR3 protein. The sample records about 83,000 distinct CDR3 sequences, around 12% being singletons. The source is an adult who was a healthcare worker with PCR-confirmed SARS-CoV-2 infection or an uninfected control (not recorded which). The sample consisted of whole blood. This rearrangement joins TRBV20-1 to TRBJ2-3; 12 bases line up with TRBD2. The CDR3 protein is CSAMCLAGGPTLDTQYF. The CDR3 nucleotides read TGCAGTGCTATGTGTCTAGCGGGAGGGCCGACCCTGGATACGCAGTATTTT.